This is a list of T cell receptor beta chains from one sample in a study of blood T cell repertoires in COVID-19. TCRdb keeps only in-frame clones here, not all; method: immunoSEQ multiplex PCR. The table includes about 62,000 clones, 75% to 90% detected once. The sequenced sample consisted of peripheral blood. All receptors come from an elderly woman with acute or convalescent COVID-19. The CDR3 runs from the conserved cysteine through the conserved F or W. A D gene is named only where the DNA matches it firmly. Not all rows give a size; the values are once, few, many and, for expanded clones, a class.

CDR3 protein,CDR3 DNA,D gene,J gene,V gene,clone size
CASSPGGRETQYF,TGTGCCAGCAGCCCTGGGGGCAGAGAGACCCAGTACTTC,.,TRBJ2-5,TRBV7-3,.
CASSSTGLENIQYF,TGTGCCAGCAGCTCGACAGGGTTAGAAAACATTCAGTACTTC,TRBD1,TRBJ2-4,TRBV11-3,.
CASSLTPQNYGYTF,TGTGCCAGCAGCTTGACTCCACAGAACTATGGCTACACCTTC,.,TRBJ1-2,TRBV5-6,once
CASSLSRTRKNEQFF,TGTGCCAGCAGCTTGTCGAGGACTAGGAAGAATGAGCAGTTCTTC,TRBD2,TRBJ2-1,TRBV7-2,.
CASSASGDSYNEQFF,TGCGCCAGCAGCGCCAGCGGGGATTCCTACAATGAGCAGTTCTTC,TRBD2,TRBJ2-1,TRBV5-1,.
CSAQLQGKAFF,TGCAGTGCTCAATTACAGGGAAAGGCTTTCTTT,.,TRBJ1-1,TRBV20-1,.
CASSPTLGGQAVLTF,TGCGCCAGCAGCCCGACGTTGGGGGGGCAGGCCGTCCTGACTTTC,.,TRBJ2-6,TRBV5-1,.
CASSYLTGSEGYTF,TGTGCCAGCAGTTATCTGACAGGGTCTGAGGGCTACACCTTC,TRBD1,TRBJ1-2,TRBV7-9,.
CASRTRASNSPLHF,TGTGCCAGCAGAACCAGGGCTTCCAATTCACCCCTCCACTTT,.,TRBJ1-6,TRBV27,.
CASSLAGRRTDTQYF,TGTGCCAGCAGCTTAGCGGGGCGGCGCACAGATACGCAGTATTTT,.,TRBJ2-3,TRBV7-8,.
CASGERYNSPLHF,TGTGCCAGCGGGGAGAGGTATAATTCACCCCTCCACTTT,.,TRBJ1-6,TRBV28,.
CASSFSTGELFF,TGTGCCAGCAGCTTCTCCACCGGGGAGCTGTTTTTT,.,TRBJ2-2,TRBV7-2,.
CASREKLAGELFF,TGTGCCAGCAGGGAAAAACTGGCCGGGGAGCTGTTTTTT,.,TRBJ2-2,TRBV25-1,.
CASSSREGYEQYF,TGTGCCAGCAGCTCCCGCGAGGGCTACGAGCAGTACTTC,.,TRBJ2-7,TRBV5-4,once
CASSQETGAGLEQYF,TGTGCCAGCTCACAAGAGACAGGGGCAGGGCTTGAGCAGTACTTC,TRBD1,TRBJ2-7,TRBV18,.
CASSFRNTEAFF,TGTGCCAGTAGCTTCAGGAACACTGAAGCTTTCTTT,.,TRBJ1-1,TRBV19,once
CASSFPGSGNTIYF,TGTGCCAGCAGTTTCCCAGGCTCTGGAAACACCATATATTTT,.,TRBJ1-3,TRBV28,.
CASSKTGVSVGTDTQYF,TGTGCCAGCAGCAAAACAGGGGTGTCTGTTGGCACAGATACGCAGTATTTT,TRBD1,TRBJ2-3,TRBV5-6,.
CASSVEQATYEQYF,TGTGCCAGCAGCGTTGAACAGGCCACCTACGAGCAGTACTTC,.,TRBJ2-7,TRBV9,.
CASSPALGLPNEQFF,TGTGCCAGCAGCCCAGCATTGGGCTTACCTAATGAGCAGTTCTTC,.,TRBJ2-1,TRBV6-2/TRBV6-3,.
CASRSGHSYEQYF,TGTGCAAGTCGCTCTGGCCACTCCTACGAGCAGTACTTC,.,TRBJ2-7,TRBV12-2,.
CASSYRGSYEQYF,TGTGCCAGCAGCTACAGGGGTTCCTACGAGCAGTACTTC,TRBD1,TRBJ2-7,TRBV12-3/TRBV12-4,.
CSVEDRRQGNYGYTF,TGCAGCGTTGAAGATCGCAGACAGGGTAACTATGGCTACACCTTC,TRBD1,TRBJ1-2,TRBV29-1,.
CASSYGAGVNTEAFF,TGTGCCAGCAGTTACGGAGCAGGGGTGAACACTGAAGCTTTCTTT,.,TRBJ1-1,TRBV6-5,.
CASRSAGYTNYGYTF,TGTGCCAGCAGGTCCGCGGGTTACACTAACTATGGCTACACCTTC,.,TRBJ1-2,TRBV28,.
CASRSGTYGYTF,TGTGCCAGCAGGTCAGGTACCTATGGCTACACCTTC,.,TRBJ1-2,TRBV27,.
CASDSSGNTIYF,TGTGCCAGCGACAGCTCTGGAAACACCATATATTTT,.,TRBJ1-3,TRBV6-5,.
CASSRGQGIVETQYF,TGCGCCAGCAGCCGAGGGCAGGGGATCGTAGAGACCCAGTACTTC,.,TRBJ2-5,TRBV4-1,.
CATKIGLADYNEQFF,TGTGCCACTAAAATTGGGCTAGCGGACTACAATGAGCAGTTCTTC,TRBD2,TRBJ2-1,TRBV27,.
CASRGQGDSPLHF,TGCGCCAGCAGGGGACAGGGCGATTCACCCCTCCACTTT,TRBD1,TRBJ1-6,TRBV5-1,once
CASSYGGAGNTEAFF,TGTGCCAGCAGTTACGGTGGTGCAGGGAACACTGAAGCTTTCTTT,.,TRBJ1-1,TRBV6-2/TRBV6-3,.
CASSPTVRETQYF,TGTGCCAGCAGCCCAACAGTTAGGGAGACCCAGTACTTC,.,TRBJ2-5,TRBV9,.
CASSSAGQGITGELFF,TGTGCCAGCAGTTCTGCGGGACAGGGGATCACCGGGGAGCTGTTTTTT,TRBD1,TRBJ2-2,TRBV6-2/TRBV6-3,.
CASSLTNDGDRSEQFF,TGTGCCAGCAGCCTCACCAATGACGGGGATAGGAGTGAGCAGTTCTTC,.,TRBJ2-1,TRBV3-1/TRBV3-2,.
CASSPDSNTEAFF,TGTGCCAGCAGCCCGGACAGCAACACTGAAGCTTTCTTT,.,TRBJ1-1,TRBV5-5,.
CASKDRASYEQYF,TGTGCCAGCAAGGACAGGGCCTCCTACGAGCAGTACTTC,TRBD1,TRBJ2-7,TRBV2,.
CASSPQHTEAFF,TGTGCCAGCTCACCACAGCACACTGAAGCTTTCTTT,.,TRBJ1-1,TRBV18,.
CASSPKGLAGWTDTQYF,TGTGCCAGCAGCCCCAAAGGACTAGCGGGATGGACAGATACGCAGTATTTT,TRBD2,TRBJ2-3,TRBV5-6,.
CASSQVSETQYF,TGTGCCAGCAGCCAAGTATCAGAGACCCAGTACTTC,.,TRBJ2-5,TRBV14,once
CATSDNTGDSDTQYF,TGTGCCACCAGTGACAACACAGGGGACTCAGATACGCAGTATTTT,.,TRBJ2-3,TRBV24-1,.
CASSPQAGWNNQPQHF,TGTGCCAGCTCACCACAGGCAGGGTGGAACAATCAGCCCCAGCATTTT,.,TRBJ1-5,TRBV18,.
CASSEAPGMLTEAFF,TGTGCCAGCAGTGAAGCGCCAGGGATGCTGACTGAAGCTTTCTTT,.,TRBJ1-1,TRBV2,.
CATSPQGQGSYEQYF,TGTGCCACCAGCCCCCAGGGACAGGGTTCGTACGAGCAGTACTTC,TRBD1,TRBJ2-7,TRBV15,.
CSARTSGGFEQYF,TGCAGCGCCCGGACTAGCGGGGGGTTCGAGCAGTACTTC,TRBD2,TRBJ2-7,TRBV29-1,.
CAWLGQANTGELFF,TGTGCCTGGTTGGGGCAAGCGAACACCGGGGAGCTGTTTTTT,.,TRBJ2-2,TRBV30,.
CASSWTDSNYGYTF,TGCGCCAGCAGCTGGACAGACTCTAACTATGGCTACACCTTC,.,TRBJ1-2,TRBV5-1,.
CASSAGPGQGTDTQYF,TGTGCCAGCAGTGCTGGGCCGGGACAGGGGACAGATACGCAGTATTTT,TRBD1,TRBJ2-3,TRBV27,.
CASSIFPLHGGLFF,TGTGCCAGTAGTATTTTCCCTCTCCATGGAGGGCTGTTTTTT,.,TRBJ2-2,TRBV19,.
CASSQRWGEGGYTF,TGTGCCAGCAGCCAACGGTGGGGAGAAGGGGGCTACACCTTC,.,TRBJ1-2,TRBV3-1/TRBV3-2,.
CASSLDRGHGYTF,TGTGCCAGCAGCTTAGACAGGGGGCATGGCTACACCTTC,TRBD1,TRBJ1-2,TRBV11-2,.
CAWSGQGVSPNYGYTF,TGTGCCTGGAGTGGACAGGGGGTATCGCCCAACTATGGCTACACCTTC,TRBD1,TRBJ1-2,TRBV30,.
CASSLETATNEKLFF,TGCGCCAGCAGCTTGGAGACAGCAACTAATGAAAAACTGTTTTTT,.,TRBJ1-4,TRBV5-1,.
CASSLKQGAVTGELFF,TGTGCCAGCAGTCTTAAACAGGGGGCTGTCACCGGGGAGCTGTTTTTT,TRBD1,TRBJ2-2,TRBV7-2,.
CASHSGQGTYEQYF,TGTGCCAGCCACTCTGGACAGGGTACCTACGAGCAGTACTTC,TRBD1,TRBJ2-7,TRBV28,.
CASSPSGGPAYEQYF,TGTGCCAGCAGCCCTAGCGGGGGCCCTGCCTACGAGCAGTACTTC,TRBD2,TRBJ2-7,TRBV7-2,.
CSVVGLAGEGLTKNIQYF,TGCAGCGTTGTTGGGCTAGCGGGAGAAGGGTTAACCAAAAACATTCAGTACTTC,TRBD2,TRBJ2-4,TRBV29-1,.
CASSDLGGSHQPQHF,TGTGCCAGTAGTGACCTGGGAGGGTCCCATCAGCCCCAGCATTTT,.,TRBJ1-5,TRBV19,.